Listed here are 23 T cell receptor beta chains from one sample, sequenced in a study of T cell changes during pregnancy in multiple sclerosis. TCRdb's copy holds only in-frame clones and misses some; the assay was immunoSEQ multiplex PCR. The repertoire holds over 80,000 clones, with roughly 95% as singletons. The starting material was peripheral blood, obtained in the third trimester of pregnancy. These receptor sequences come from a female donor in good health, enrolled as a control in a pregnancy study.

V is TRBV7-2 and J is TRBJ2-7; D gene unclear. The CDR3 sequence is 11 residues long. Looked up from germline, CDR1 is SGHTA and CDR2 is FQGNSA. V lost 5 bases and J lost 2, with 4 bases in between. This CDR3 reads CASSPAYEQYF. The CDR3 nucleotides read TGTGCCAGCAGCCCCGCCTACGAGCAGTACTTC. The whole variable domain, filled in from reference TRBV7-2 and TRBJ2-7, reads GAGVSQSPSNKVTEKGKDVELRCDPISGHTALYWYRQSLGQGLEFLIYFQGNSAPDKSGLPSDRFSAERTGGSVSTLTIQRTQQEDSAVYLCASSPAYEQYFGPGTRLTVT.

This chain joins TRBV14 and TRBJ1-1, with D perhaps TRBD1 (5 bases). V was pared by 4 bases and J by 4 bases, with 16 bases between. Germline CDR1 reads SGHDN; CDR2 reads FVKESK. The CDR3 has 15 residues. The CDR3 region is CASSPRGGWITEAFF. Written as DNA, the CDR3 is TGTGCCAGCAGCCCCCGCGGGGGGTGGATCACTGAAGCTTTCTTT.

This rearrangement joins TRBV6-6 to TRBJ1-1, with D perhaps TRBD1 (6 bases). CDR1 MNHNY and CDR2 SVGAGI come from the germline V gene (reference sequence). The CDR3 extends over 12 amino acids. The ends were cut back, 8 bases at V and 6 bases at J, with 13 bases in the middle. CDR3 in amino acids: CASGAPGAEAFF. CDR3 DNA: TGTGCCAGCGGTGCCCCAGGGGCTGAAGCTTTCTTT.

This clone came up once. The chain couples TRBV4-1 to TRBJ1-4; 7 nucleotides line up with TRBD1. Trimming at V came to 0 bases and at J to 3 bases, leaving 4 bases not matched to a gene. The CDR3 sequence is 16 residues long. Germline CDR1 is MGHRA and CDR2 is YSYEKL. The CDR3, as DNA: TGCGCCAGCAGCCAAGAAACGGGACAGCCTAATGAAAAACTGTTTTTT. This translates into CASSQETGQPNEKLFF.

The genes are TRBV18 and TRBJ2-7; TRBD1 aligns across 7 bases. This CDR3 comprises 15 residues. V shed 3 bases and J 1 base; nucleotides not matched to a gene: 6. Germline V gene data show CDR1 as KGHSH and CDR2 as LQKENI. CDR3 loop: CASSPGQADSYEQYF. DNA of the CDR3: TGTGCCAGCTCACCCGGACAGGCGGATTCCTACGAGCAGTACTTC.

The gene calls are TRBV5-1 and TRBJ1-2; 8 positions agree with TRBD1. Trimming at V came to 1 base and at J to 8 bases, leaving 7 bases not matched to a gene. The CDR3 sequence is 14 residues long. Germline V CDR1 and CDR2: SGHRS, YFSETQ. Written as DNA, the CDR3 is TGCGCCAGCAGCTTGTTGCAGGGGGCGGGCGGCTACACCTTC. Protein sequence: CASSLLQGAGGYTF.

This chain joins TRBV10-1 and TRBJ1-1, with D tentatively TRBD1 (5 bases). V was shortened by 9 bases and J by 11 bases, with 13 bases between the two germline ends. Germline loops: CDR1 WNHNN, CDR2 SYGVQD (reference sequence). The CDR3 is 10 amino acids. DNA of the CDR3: TGCGCCAGTTCGATAGGGGTGGCTTTCTTT. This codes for CASSIGVAFF.

For the CDR3, the DNA is TGTGCCAGCAGTTATACAGGGGGCAACGAGCAGTACTTC. Encoded protein: CASSYTGGNEQYF. This chain uses TRBV6-5 with TRBJ2-7, with 9 nucleotides matching TRBD1. The CDR3 is 13 amino acids. After removal of 3 bases from V and 5 bases from J, the junction contained 2 bases not matched to a gene. Germline CDR1 and CDR2: MNHEY and SVGAGI.

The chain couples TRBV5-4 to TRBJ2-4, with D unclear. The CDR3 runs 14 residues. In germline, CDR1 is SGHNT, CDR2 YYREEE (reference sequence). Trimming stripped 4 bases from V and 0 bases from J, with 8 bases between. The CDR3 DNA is TGTGCCAGCAGCAATCAAATAGCCAAAAACATTCAGTACTTC. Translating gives CASSNQIAKNIQYF.

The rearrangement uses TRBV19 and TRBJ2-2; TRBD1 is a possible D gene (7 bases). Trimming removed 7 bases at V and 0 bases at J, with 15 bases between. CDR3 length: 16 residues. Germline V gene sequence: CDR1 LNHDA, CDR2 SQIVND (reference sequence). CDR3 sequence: CASTQGGPSNTGELFF. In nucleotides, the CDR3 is TGTGCCAGTACCCAGGGGGGACCTTCGAACACCGGGGAGCTGTTTTTT.

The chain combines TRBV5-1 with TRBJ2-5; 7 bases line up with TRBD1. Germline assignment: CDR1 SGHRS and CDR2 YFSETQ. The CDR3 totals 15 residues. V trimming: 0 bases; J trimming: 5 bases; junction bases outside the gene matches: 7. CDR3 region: CASSLAPGGLETQYF. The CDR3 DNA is TGCGCCAGCAGCTTGGCCCCAGGGGGTCTGGAGACCCAGTACTTC. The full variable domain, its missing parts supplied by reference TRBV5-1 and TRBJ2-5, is KAGVTQTPRYLIKTRGQQVTLSCSPISGHRSVSWYQQTPGQGLQFLFEYFSETQRNKGNFPGRFSGRQFSNSRSEMNVSTLELGDSALYLCASSLAPGGLETQYFGPGTRLLVL.

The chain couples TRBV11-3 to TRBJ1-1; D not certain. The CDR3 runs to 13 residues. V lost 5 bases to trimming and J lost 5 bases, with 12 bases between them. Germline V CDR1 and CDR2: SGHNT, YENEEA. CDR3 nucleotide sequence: TGTGCCAGCAGCCCTCAACGGAGTACTGAAGCTTTCTTT. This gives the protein CASSPQRSTEAFF.

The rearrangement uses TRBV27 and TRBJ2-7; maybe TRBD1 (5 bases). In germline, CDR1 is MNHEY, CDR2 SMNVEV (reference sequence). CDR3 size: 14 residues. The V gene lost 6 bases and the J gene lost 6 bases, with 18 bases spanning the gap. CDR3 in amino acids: CASREWGQRPEQYF. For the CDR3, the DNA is TGTGCCAGCAGAGAGTGGGGCCAAAGGCCCGAGCAGTACTTC.

CDR3 residues: CASSIGGQGGYEQYF. CDR3 in DNA: TGTGCCAGTAGTATCGGAGGCCAGGGGGGCTACGAGCAGTACTTC. The chain has TRBV19 and TRBJ2-7; D may be TRBD1 (7 bases). In germline, CDR1 is LNHDA, CDR2 SQIVND (reference sequence). This CDR3 has 15 residues. V was cut by 3 bases and J by 3 bases, with 15 bases left in between. Supplemented by reference TRBV19 and TRBJ2-7, the full variable domain reads DGGITQSPKYLFRKEGQNVTLSCEQNLNHDAMYWYRQDPGQGLRLIYYSQIVNDFQKGDIAEGYSVSREKKESFPLTVTSAQKNPTAFYLCASSIGGQGGYEQYFGPGTRLTVT.

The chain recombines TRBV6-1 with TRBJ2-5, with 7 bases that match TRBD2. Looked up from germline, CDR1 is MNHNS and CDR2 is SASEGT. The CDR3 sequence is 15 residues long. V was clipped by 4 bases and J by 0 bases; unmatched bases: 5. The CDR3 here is CASSGVAGHQETQYF. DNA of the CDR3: TGTGCCAGCAGTGGAGTAGCGGGCCACCAAGAGACCCAGTACTTC.

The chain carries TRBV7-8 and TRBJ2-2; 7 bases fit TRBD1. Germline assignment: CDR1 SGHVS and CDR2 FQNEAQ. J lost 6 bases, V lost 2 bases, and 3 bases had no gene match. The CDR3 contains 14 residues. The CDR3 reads CASSLSQGAGELFF. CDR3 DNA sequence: TGTGCCAGCAGCTTAAGTCAGGGGGCCGGGGAGCTGTTTTTT.

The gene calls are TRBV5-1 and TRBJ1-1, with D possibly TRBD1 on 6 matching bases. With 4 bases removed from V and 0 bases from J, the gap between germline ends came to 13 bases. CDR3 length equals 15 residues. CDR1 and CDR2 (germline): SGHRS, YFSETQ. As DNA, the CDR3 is TGCGCCAGCAGCCTGGACAGCCCGATGAACACTGAAGCTTTCTTT. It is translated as CASSLDSPMNTEAFF.

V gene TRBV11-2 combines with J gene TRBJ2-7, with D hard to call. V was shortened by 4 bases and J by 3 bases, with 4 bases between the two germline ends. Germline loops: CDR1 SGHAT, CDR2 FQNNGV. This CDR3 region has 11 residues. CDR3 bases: TGTGCCAGCAGCTCGTTCTACGAGCAGTACTTC. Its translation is CASSSFYEQYF.

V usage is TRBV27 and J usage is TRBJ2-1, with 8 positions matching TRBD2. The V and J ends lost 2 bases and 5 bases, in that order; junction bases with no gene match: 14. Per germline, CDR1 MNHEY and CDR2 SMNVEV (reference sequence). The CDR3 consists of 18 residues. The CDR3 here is CASSLRSGRVRLNNEQFF. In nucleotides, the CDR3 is TGTGCCAGCAGTTTACGAAGCGGGAGAGTCAGGTTAAACAATGAGCAGTTCTTC.

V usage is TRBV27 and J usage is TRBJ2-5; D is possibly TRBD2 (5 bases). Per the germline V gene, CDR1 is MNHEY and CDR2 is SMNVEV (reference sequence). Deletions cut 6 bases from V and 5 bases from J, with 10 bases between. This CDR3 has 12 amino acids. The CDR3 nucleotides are TGTGCCAGCAGGCGAGGGTTTGAGACCCAGTACTTC. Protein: CASRRGFETQYF.

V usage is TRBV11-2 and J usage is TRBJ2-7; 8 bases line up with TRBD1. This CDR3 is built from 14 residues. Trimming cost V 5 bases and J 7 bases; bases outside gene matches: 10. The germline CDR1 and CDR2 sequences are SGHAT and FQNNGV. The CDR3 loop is CASSPRPGQGEQYF. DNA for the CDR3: TGTGCCAGCAGCCCCCGGCCCGGACAGGGAGAGCAGTACTTC.

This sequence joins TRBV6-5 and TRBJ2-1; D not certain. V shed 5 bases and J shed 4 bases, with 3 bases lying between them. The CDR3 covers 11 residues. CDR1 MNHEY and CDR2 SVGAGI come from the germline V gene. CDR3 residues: CASSTYNEQFF. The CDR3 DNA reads TGTGCCAGCAGTACATACAATGAGCAGTTCTTC.

CDR3 coding DNA: TGTGCCAGCAGTGGGGCAGGGGATCAGCCCCAGCATTTT. Protein sequence: CASSGAGDQPQHF. V and J are TRBV2 and TRBJ1-5; possibly TRBD1 for D (6 bases). V was trimmed by 4 bases and J by 5 bases, leaving 9 bases between them. From germline, CDR1 is SNHLY and CDR2 FYNNEI. The CDR3 is made up of 13 amino acids.